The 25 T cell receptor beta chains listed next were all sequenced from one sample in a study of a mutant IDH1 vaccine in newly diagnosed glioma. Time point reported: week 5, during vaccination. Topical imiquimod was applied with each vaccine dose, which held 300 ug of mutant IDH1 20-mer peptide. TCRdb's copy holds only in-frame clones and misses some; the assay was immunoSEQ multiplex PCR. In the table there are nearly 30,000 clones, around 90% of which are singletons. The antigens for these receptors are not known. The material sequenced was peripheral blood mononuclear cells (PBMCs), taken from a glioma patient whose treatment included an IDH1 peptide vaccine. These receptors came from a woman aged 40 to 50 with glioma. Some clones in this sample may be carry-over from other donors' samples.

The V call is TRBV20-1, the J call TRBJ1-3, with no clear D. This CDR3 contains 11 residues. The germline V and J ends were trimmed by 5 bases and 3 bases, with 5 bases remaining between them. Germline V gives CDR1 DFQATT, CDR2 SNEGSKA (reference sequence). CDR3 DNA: TGCAGTGCTCCTGGTGGAAACACCATATATTTT. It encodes CSAPGGNTIYF.

CDR3 DNA: TGTGCCAGTAGTTGGCAGGTCGGCACCGGGGAGCTGTTTTTT. Protein: CASSWQVGTGELFF. The chain uses TRBV19 and TRBJ2-2; D is unresolved. CDR1 LNHDA and CDR2 SQIVND come from the germline V gene (reference sequence). Trimming took off 5 bases at V and 4 bases at J, with 11 bases between the two ends. The CDR3 spans 14 residues. The complete variable domain, with remaining parts taken from reference TRBV19 and TRBJ2-2, reads DGGITQSPKYLFRKEGQNVTLSCEQNLNHDAMYWYRQDPGQGLRLIYYSQIVNDFQKGDIAEGYSVSREKKESFPLTVTSAQKNPTAFYLCASSWQVGTGELFFGEGSRLTVL.

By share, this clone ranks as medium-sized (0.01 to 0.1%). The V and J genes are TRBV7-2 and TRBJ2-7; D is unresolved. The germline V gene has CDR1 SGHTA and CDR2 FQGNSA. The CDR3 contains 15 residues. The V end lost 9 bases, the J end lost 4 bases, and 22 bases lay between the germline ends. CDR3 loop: CASTYLGRAYYEQYF. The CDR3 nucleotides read TGTGCCAGTACCTACCTGGGCCGGGCTTATTACGAGCAGTACTTC.

For the CDR3, the DNA is TGTGCCAGCAGCAGGGCGGGACCTGCCTACGAGCAGTACTTC. Protein: CASSRAGPAYEQYF. This chain links TRBV14 with TRBJ2-7; TRBD2 is a possible D gene (6 bases). Germline-derived CDR1 and CDR2 are SGHDN and FVKESK. V was shortened by 5 bases and J by 2 bases, with 13 bases between the two germline ends. The CDR3 contains 14 residues.

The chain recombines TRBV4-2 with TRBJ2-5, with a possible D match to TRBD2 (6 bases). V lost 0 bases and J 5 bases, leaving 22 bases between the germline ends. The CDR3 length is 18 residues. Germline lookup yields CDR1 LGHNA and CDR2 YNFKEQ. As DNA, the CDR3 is TGTGCCAGCAGCCAAGATCGGTCGGGCGGGACGGTACGGGAGACCCAGTACTTC. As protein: CASSQDRSGGTVRETQYF.

CDR3 in DNA: TGTGCCAGTAGTATAGGACAGTGGGCTTTCTTT. The encoded protein is CASSIGQWAFF. This chain connects TRBV19 to TRBJ1-1, with D maybe TRBD1 (5 bases). The germline V and J ends were trimmed by 1 base and 11 bases, with 8 bases remaining between them. Per the germline V gene, CDR1 is LNHDA and CDR2 is SQIVND (reference sequence). This CDR3 has 11 residues.

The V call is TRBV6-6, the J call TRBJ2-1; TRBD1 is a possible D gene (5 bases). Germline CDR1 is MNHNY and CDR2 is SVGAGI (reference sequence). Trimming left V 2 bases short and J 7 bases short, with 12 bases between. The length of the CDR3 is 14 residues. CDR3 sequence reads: CASSYTTGRNEQFF. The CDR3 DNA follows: TGTGCCAGCAGTTACACTACAGGACGTAATGAGCAGTTCTTC.

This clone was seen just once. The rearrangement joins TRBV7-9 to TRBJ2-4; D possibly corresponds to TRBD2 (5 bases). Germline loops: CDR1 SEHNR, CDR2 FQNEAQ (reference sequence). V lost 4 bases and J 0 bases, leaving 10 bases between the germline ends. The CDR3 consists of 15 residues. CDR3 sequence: CASSYSGRAKNIQYF. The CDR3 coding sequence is TGTGCCAGCAGCTATTCTGGGAGAGCCAAAAACATTCAGTACTTC.

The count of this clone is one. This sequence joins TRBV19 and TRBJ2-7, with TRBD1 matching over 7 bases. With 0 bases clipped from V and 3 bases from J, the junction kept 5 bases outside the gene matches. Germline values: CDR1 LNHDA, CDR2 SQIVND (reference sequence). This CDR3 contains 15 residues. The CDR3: CASSIETGSFYEQYF. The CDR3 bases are TGTGCCAGTAGTATAGAGACAGGGTCTTTCTACGAGCAGTACTTC.

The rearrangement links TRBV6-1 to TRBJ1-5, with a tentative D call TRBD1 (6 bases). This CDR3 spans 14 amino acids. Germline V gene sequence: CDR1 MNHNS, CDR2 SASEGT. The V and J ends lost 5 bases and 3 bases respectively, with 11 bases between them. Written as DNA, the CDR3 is TGTGCCAGCAGTACACAGGGTCTCAATCAGCCCCAGCATTTT. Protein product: CASSTQGLNQPQHF.

The CDR3 is CASSKCGGPYQPQHF. The CDR3 nucleotides read TGTGCCAGCAGCAAGTGTGGGGGCCCCTATCAGCCCCAGCATTTT. The chain employs TRBV21-1 and TRBJ1-5; TRBD1, the table's D call, was not compared with the DNA. TRBV21-1 is a listed pseudogene. The CDR3 has 15 amino acids.

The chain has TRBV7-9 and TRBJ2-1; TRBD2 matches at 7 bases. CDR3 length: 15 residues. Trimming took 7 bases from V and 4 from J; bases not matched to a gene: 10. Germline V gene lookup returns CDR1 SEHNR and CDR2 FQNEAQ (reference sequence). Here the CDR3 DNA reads TGTGCCAGCACGGAAGCGGGAAAGGGGTACAATGAGCAGTTCTTC. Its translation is CASTEAGKGYNEQFF.

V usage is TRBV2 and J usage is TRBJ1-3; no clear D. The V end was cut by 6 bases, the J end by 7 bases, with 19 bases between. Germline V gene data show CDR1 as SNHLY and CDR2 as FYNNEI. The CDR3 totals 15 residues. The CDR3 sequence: CASRKMGGYGNTIYF. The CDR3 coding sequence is TGTGCCAGCAGAAAGATGGGAGGGTACGGGAACACCATATATTTT.

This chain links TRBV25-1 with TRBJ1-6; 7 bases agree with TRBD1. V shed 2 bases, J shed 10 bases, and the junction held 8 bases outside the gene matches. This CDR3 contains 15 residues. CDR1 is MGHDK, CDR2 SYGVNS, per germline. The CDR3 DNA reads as TGTGCCAGCAGTGAAAACGACAGGGTGGACTCACCCCTCCACTTT. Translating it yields CASSENDRVDSPLHF.

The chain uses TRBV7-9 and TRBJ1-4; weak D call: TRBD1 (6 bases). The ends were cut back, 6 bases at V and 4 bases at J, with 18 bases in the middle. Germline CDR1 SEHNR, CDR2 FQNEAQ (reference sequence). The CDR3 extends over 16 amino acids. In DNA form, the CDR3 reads TGTGCCAGCAGACCACGGACAGCGAAAGATAATGAAAAACTGTTTTTT. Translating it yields CASRPRTAKDNEKLFF.

The CDR3 here is CASSIGGPGTRINNEQFF. For the CDR3, the DNA is TGTGCCAGTAGTATCGGGGGGCCAGGGACTAGGATTAACAATGAGCAGTTCTTC. The V gene is TRBV19, the J gene TRBJ2-1; 8 bases are shared with TRBD2. The CDR3 consists of 18 residues. Germline CDR1 is LNHDA and CDR2 is SQIVND (reference sequence). The V and J ends lost 3 bases and 5 bases, in that order; junction bases with no gene match: 15.

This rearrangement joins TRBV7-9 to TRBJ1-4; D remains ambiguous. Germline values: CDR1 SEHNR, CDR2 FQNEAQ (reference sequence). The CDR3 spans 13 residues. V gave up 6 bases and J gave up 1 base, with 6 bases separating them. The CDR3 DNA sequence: TGTGCCAGCAGTACAGAAACTAATGAAAAACTGTTTTTT. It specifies CASSTETNEKLFF.

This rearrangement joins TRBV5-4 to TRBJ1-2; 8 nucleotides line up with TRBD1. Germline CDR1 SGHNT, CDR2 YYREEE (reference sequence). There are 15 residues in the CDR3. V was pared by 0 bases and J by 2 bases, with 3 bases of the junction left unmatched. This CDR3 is CASSLDAGGNYGYTF. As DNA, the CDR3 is TGTGCCAGCAGCTTGGACGCAGGGGGCAACTATGGCTACACCTTC.

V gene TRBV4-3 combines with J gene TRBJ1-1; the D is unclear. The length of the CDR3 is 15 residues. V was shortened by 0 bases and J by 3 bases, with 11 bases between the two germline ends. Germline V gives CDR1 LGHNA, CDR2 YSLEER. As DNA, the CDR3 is TGCGCCAGCAGCCAAGATGGGGAAACGGACACTGAAGCTTTCTTT. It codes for CASSQDGETDTEAFF.

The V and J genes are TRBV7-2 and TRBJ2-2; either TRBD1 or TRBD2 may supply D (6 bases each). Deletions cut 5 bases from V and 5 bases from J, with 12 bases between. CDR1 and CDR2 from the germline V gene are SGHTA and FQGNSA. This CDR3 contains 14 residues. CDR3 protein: CASSPKGGTGELFF. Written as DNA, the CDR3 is TGTGCCAGCAGCCCAAAGGGGGGAACCGGGGAGCTGTTTTTT.

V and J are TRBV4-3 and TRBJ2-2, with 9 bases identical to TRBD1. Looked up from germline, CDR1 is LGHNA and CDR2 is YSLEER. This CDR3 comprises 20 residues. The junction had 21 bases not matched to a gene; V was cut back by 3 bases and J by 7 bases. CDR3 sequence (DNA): TGCGCCAGCAGCCAGGCATTGCCCCCCGTGGGACAGGGAATTGGCGGGGAGCTGTTTTTT. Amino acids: CASSQALPPVGQGIGGELFF.

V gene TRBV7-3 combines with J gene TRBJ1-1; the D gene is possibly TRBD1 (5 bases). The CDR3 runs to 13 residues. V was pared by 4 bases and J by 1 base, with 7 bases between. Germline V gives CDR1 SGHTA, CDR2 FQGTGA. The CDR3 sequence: CASSSTGNTEAFF. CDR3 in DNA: TGTGCCAGCAGCTCAACAGGGAACACTGAAGCTTTCTTT.

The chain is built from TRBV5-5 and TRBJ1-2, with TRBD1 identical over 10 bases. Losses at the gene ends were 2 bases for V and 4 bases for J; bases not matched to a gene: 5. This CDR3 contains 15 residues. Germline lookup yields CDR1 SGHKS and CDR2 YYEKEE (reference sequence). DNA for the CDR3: TGTGCCAGCAGCTTCGGACAGGGGGGCGGCTATGGCTACACCTTC. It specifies CASSFGQGGGYGYTF.

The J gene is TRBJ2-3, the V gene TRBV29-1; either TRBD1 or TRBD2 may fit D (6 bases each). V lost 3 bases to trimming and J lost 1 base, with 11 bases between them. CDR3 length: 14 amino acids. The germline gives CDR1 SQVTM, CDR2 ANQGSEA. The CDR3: CSVDRGGGTDTQYF. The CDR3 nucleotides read TGCAGCGTTGACAGGGGAGGTGGCACAGATACGCAGTATTTT.

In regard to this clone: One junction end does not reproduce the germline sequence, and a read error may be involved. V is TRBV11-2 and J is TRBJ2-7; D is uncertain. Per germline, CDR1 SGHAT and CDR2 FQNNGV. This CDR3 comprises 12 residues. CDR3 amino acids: CASSLVLYEQYF. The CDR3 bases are TGTGCCAGCAGTTTAGTACTATACGAGCAGTACTTC.